This entry lists 2 T cell receptor beta chains sequenced from one sample in a study of blood T cell repertoires in COVID-19. Using immunoSEQ multiplex PCR, the repertoire was profiled, and TCRdb retains in-frame clones only, with some absent. Of some 25,000 clones in the sample, 90% to 95% are singletons; the top ten hold about 4%. The sample comprised peripheral blood. The receptors shown here come from a woman between 50 and 59 years old with active COVID-19.

The CDR3 nucleotides are TGTGCCACCAGCAGAGAGCAAGAAACACACAATGAGCAGTTCTTC. Translating gives CATSREQETHNEQFF. The genes are TRBV15 and TRBJ2-1; D ambiguous. Germline V gives CDR1 LNHNV, CDR2 YYDKDF (reference sequence). The CDR3 is 15 amino acids. Trimming removed 0 bases at V and 5 bases at J, with 11 bases between. The full variable domain, in which reference TRBV15 and TRBJ2-1 provide the parts outside the CDR3, is DAMVIQNPRYQVTQFGKPVTLSCSQTLNHNVMYWYQQKSSQAPKLLFHYYDKDFNNEADTPDNFQSRRPNTSFCFLDIRSPGLGDTAMYLCATSREQETHNEQFFGPGTRLTVL.

The rearrangement links TRBV19 to TRBJ1-1, with TRBD1 matching 8 bases. The CDR3 runs to 15 residues. In germline, CDR1 is LNHDA, CDR2 SQIVND (reference sequence). After removal of 1 base from V and 0 bases from J, the junction contained 1 base not matched to a gene. This chain's CDR3 is CASSIADRVNTEAFF. CDR3 sequence (DNA): TGTGCCAGTAGTATAGCGGACAGGGTGAACACTGAAGCTTTCTTT. The variable domain in full, completed from reference TRBV19 and TRBJ1-1, reads DGGITQSPKYLFRKEGQNVTLSCEQNLNHDAMYWYRQDPGQGLRLIYYSQIVNDFQKGDIAEGYSVSREKKESFPLTVTSAQKNPTAFYLCASSIADRVNTEAFFGQGTRLTVV.